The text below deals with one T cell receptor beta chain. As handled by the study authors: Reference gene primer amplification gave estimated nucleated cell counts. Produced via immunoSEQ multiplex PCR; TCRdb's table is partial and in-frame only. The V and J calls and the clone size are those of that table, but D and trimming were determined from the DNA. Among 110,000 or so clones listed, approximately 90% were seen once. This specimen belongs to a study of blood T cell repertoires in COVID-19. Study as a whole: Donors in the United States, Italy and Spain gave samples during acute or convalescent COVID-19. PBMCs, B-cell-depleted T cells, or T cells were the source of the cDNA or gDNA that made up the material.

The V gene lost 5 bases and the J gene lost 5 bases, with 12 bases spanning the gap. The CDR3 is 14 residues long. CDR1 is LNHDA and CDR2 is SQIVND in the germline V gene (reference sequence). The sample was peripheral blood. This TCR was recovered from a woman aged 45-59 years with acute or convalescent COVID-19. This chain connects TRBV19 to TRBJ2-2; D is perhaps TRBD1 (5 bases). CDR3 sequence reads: CASSPGSGTGELFF. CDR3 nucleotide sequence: TGTGCCAGTAGTCCAGGGTCAGGAACCGGGGAGCTGTTTTTT.